This passage covers 19 T cell receptor beta chains from one sample sequenced in a study of response to subunit inactivated influenza vaccine (dated by TCRdb to between 2017 and 2018). Receptor amplification or capture employed RT-PCR. The listed sequencing device is Illumina HiSeq 2500. TCRdb redid the processing of the public reads, applying fastp at Q25 and MiXCR, and retained in-frame beta chains. Each CDR3 protein appears once, grouped with its most common genes and DNA. This sample is represented by 650,000 to 800,000 distinct CDR3 sequences; 14% of them were singletons. 6.5% to 8.5% of the sample is taken by the ten largest. Here the sequenced sample was PBMCs from blood, taken 14 to 15 days before vaccination. The receptor set was obtained from a man in his fifties who received an inactivated influenza vaccine. Donor details come from another sample of the same person, matched by shared clones.

This clonotype was seen only a few times. The chain employs TRBV5-1 and TRBJ2-7, with D hard to call. Germline V gives CDR1 SGHRS, CDR2 YFSETQ. The V gene lost 1 base and the J gene lost 5 bases, with 7 bases spanning the gap. This CDR3 comprises 12 residues. CDR3 sequence (DNA): TGCGCCAGCAGCTTGTTTGGTCACGAGCAGTACTTC. As protein: CASSLFGHEQYF.

The gene calls are TRBV27 and TRBJ2-1, with 7 bases matching TRBD2. With V trimmed by 4 bases and J by 4 bases, 13 bases remained unmatched. Germline V CDR1 and CDR2: MNHEY, SMNVEV (reference sequence). This CDR3 is built from 17 residues. DNA for the CDR3: TGTGCCAGCAGTTCTCCCCGCCTAGCGGTCAAATACAATGAGCAGTTCTTC. The encoded protein is CASSSPRLAVKYNEQFF.

This clonotype appeared a few times. V gene TRBV6-6 combines with J gene TRBJ2-3; D may be TRBD2 (6 bases). The CDR3 is 13 amino acids. V lost 10 bases and J 2 bases, leaving 13 bases between the germline ends. The V gene's germline CDR1 is MNHNY and CDR2 SVGAGI (reference sequence). The DNA of the CDR3 is TGTGCCACGGGACGGGGGATCACAGATACGCAGTATTTT. This encodes CATGRGITDTQYF.

The chain recombines TRBV7-3 with TRBJ1-1, with TRBD1 matching 7 bases. Trimming removed 5 bases from V and 6 bases from J; junction bases left unmatched: 9. In germline, CDR1 is SGHTA, CDR2 FQGTGA. This CDR3 spans 14 amino acids. CDR3 amino acids: CASSPTGVDSEAFF. The CDR3 bases are TGTGCCAGCAGCCCCACAGGGGTTGACTCTGAAGCTTTCTTT.

This rearrangement joins TRBV29-1 to TRBJ2-7, with D perhaps matching TRBD1 (5 bases). V was pared by 7 bases and J by 7 bases, with 20 bases between. This CDR3 has 13 amino acids. Germline CDR1 SQVTM, CDR2 ANQGSEA. CDR3: CSAGPQGWGEQYF. DNA of the CDR3: TGCAGCGCCGGACCCCAGGGATGGGGAGAGCAGTACTTC.

This clonotype was detected only a few times. At one end, the junction sequence differs from germline, possibly due to a read error. V and J are TRBV24-1 and TRBJ2-3, with a weak D call TRBD1 (6 bases). This CDR3 spans 11 amino acids. Germline CDR1 KGHDR, CDR2 SFDVKD. The CDR3 region has the DNA TGTGCCACCCAAAACTCGGGACAATACCATTTT. The encoded protein is CATQNSGQYHF.

The V gene is TRBV20-1, the J gene TRBJ2-6; D call uncertain. The V end lost 6 bases, the J end lost 0 bases, and 18 bases lay between the germline ends. This CDR3 is 17 amino acids long. Germline CDR1 is DFQATT and CDR2 is SNEGSKA (reference sequence). Written as DNA, the CDR3 is TGCAGTGCCTCTTCGGGCCCCCCTGCCTCTGGGGCCAACGTCCTGACTTTC. Its translation is CSASSGPPASGANVLTF.

The V and J genes are TRBV20-1 and TRBJ2-3; 7 nucleotides match TRBD2. There are 13 residues in the CDR3. V shed 5 bases, J shed 5 bases, and the junction held 7 bases outside the gene matches. From germline, CDR1 is DFQATT and CDR2 SNEGSKA (reference sequence). The CDR3 nucleotides read TGCAGTGCTCTCTGGGGGGGTGTAGATACGCAGTATTTT. It is translated as CSALWGGVDTQYF.

This clonotype was seen only a few times. The V and J genes are TRBV4-3 and TRBJ2-1; TRBD2 might be the D (5 bases). V was clipped by 4 bases and J by 3 bases, with 16 bases between them. CDR1 and CDR2 from the germline V gene are LGHNA and YSLEER. This CDR3 has 16 amino acids. The CDR3: CASSPLASMIYNEQFF. CDR3 bases: TGCGCCAGCAGCCCTTTAGCGTCTATGATCTACAATGAGCAGTTCTTC.

The V call is TRBV12-3 or TRBV12-4, the J call TRBJ2-1, with D possibly being TRBD1 or TRBD2 (6 bases each). Trimming pared 8 bases from V and 9 bases from J, leaving 11 bases between. CDR3 length: 11 residues. DNA for the CDR3: TGTGCCAGCGATAAGGGGGGTGAGCAGTTCTTC. Translating gives CASDKGGEQFF.

This clonotype appeared a few times. A read error may produce the germline difference seen at one junction end. J is TRBJ2-1 and V is TRBV5-1, with D perhaps matching TRBD1 (5 bases). This CDR3 has 15 residues. Germline lookup yields CDR1 SGHRS and CDR2 YFSETQ. This CDR3 is CASSLVFGHDSVQLF. CDR3 DNA sequence: TGCGCCAGCAGCTTGGTCTTTGGACACGATTCGGTTCAGCTCTTC.

The rearrangement links TRBV20-1 to TRBJ1-6, with TRBD1 matching 10 bases. The ends lost 1 base at V and 8 bases at J; junction bases unmatched: 5. Per germline, CDR1 DFQATT and CDR2 SNEGSKA (reference sequence). This CDR3 is built from 15 residues. CDR3 sequence reads: CSARARDRGYSPLHF. For the CDR3, the DNA is TGCAGTGCTAGAGCCCGGGACAGGGGATATTCACCCCTCCACTTT.

This clonotype appeared many times. The chain is built from TRBV10-2 and TRBJ2-3; 8 bases fit TRBD1. Germline assignment: CDR1 WSHSY and CDR2 SAAADI. V lost 8 bases, J lost 2 bases, and 12 bases stayed unmatched. The CDR3 has 16 residues. The CDR3 DNA follows: TGCGCCAGCTATCCGAGAGTGACAGGGGCCACAGATACGCAGTATTTT. This codes for CASYPRVTGATDTQYF.

This clonotype has just a few counts. The V gene is TRBV3-1, the J gene TRBJ2-7; D is uncertain. Germline assignment: CDR1 LGHDT and CDR2 YNNKEL (reference sequence). The CDR3 runs to 16 residues. V gave up 0 bases and J gave up 1 base, with 13 bases separating them. This CDR3 reads CASSQDVSAISYEQYF. CDR3 coding DNA: TGTGCCAGCAGCCAAGATGTTTCTGCGATATCCTACGAGCAGTACTTC.

The gene calls are TRBV11-2 and TRBJ2-1; 7 bases are a match to TRBD2. Germline CDR1 SGHAT, CDR2 FQNNGV. Trimming took 4 bases from V and 15 from J; bases not matched to a gene: 6. The CDR3 loop spans 11 amino acids. The CDR3 reads CASSSGTKGFF. The CDR3 DNA is TGTGCCAGCAGCTCGGGGACTAAGGGGTTCTTC.

This sequence joins TRBV6-2 or TRBV6-3 and TRBJ2-4; either TRBD1 or TRBD2 may supply D (6 bases each). This CDR3 spans 15 amino acids. Trimming left V 6 bases short and J 6 bases short, with 18 bases between. Per germline, CDR1 MNHEY and CDR2 SVGEGT. In DNA form, the CDR3 reads TGTGCCAGCAGACCCCCGGGGGCAATGGGAAACATTCAGTACTTC. Translation gives CASRPPGAMGNIQYF.

The V call is TRBV5-5, the J call TRBJ2-2; 8 nucleotides line up with TRBD1. Losses at the gene ends were 3 bases for V and 6 bases for J; bases not matched to a gene: 4. This CDR3 is 14 amino acids long. Germline values: CDR1 SGHKS, CDR2 YYEKEE (reference sequence). The CDR3 protein is CASSWTGQAGELFF. CDR3 nucleotide sequence: TGTGCCAGCAGCTGGACAGGGCAAGCCGGGGAGCTGTTTTTT. Combining the CDR3 with reference TRBV5-5 and TRBJ2-2 gives the whole variable domain DAGVTQSPTHLIKTRGQQVTLRCSPISGHKSVSWYQQVLGQGPQFIFQYYEKEERGRGNFPDRFSARQFPNYSSELNVNALLLGDSALYLCASSWTGQAGELFFGEGSRLTVL.

This clonotype turned up a few times. This chain joins TRBV6-1 and TRBJ2-7; TRBD2 aligns across 8 bases. The V gene end was trimmed by 6 bases and the J gene end by 0 bases; junction bases not matched to a gene: 19. This CDR3 is built from 19 residues. From germline, CDR1 is MNHNS and CDR2 SASEGT. The CDR3 region is CASRLSKPSGLPSSYEQYF. The CDR3 DNA reads as TGTGCCAGCAGACTTAGCAAACCTAGCGGGCTCCCCAGCTCCTACGAGCAGTACTTC.

In its sample, this clonotype was seen a few times. V and J are TRBV27 and TRBJ2-3; D possibly corresponds to TRBD2 (7 bases). Germline CDR1 MNHEY, CDR2 SMNVEV (reference sequence). V shed 4 bases and J shed 5 bases, with 16 bases lying between them. The CDR3 is 15 residues long. Written as DNA, the CDR3 is TGTGCCAGCAGTTCGGGGGGCCACCACGGAGATACGCAGTATTTT. Protein sequence: CASSSGGHHGDTQYF.